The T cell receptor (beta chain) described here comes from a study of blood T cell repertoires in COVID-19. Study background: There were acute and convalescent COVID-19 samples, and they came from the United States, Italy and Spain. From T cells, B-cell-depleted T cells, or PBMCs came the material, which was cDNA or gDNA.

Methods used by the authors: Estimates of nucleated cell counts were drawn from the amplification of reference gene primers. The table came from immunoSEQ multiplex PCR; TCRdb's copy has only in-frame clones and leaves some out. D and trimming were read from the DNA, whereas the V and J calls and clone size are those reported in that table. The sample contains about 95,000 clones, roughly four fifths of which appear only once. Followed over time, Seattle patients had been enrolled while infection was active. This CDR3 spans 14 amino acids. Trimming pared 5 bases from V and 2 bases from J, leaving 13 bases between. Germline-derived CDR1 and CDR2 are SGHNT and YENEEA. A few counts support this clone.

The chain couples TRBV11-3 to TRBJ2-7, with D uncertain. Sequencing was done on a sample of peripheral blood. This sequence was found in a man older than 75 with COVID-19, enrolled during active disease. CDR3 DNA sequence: TGTGCCAGCAGCCACTATACTACCCCCTACGAGCAGTACTTC. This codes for CASSHYTTPYEQYF.